This entry is about one TCR beta chain. The antigen is undetermined. The data were produced by immunoSEQ multiplex PCR, yet TCRdb's version contains in-frame clones alone and is incomplete. Of 150,000 to 200,000 clones in the sample, roughly 88% are singletons; the top ten hold about 1.5%. The entry originates in a study of cytomegalovirus exposure and HLA in healthy donors. Looking at the study overall: The use of the same platform for the 130 or so validation repertoires and the roughly 680 first-cohort repertoires was reported by a later analysis. Whole-study findings and limits: A subsequent analysis found that TCR clusters from the first cohort also tended to co-occur in the 120 or so validation repertoires, with 90% to 95% of cluster scores above 0. In vitro testing confirmed a few CMV-associated chains as specific for CMV antigens. Cytomegalovirus-associated status was assigned to about 170 TCR beta chains.

The CDR3 has 17 residues. V was clipped by 0 bases and J by 7 bases; unmatched bases: 11. Germline loops: CDR1 SGHDT, CDR2 YYEEEE. What was sequenced was PBMCs. The source of this sequence is a woman aged 18-30 years in good health and CMV-seronegative. The chain has TRBV5-6 and TRBJ2-1; TRBD2 agrees at 9 bases. Written as DNA, the CDR3 is TGTGCCAGCAGCTTGGACTCGGGAGCGGGGGGCGGGAATGAGCAGTTCTTC. Protein: CASSLDSGAGGGNEQFF.